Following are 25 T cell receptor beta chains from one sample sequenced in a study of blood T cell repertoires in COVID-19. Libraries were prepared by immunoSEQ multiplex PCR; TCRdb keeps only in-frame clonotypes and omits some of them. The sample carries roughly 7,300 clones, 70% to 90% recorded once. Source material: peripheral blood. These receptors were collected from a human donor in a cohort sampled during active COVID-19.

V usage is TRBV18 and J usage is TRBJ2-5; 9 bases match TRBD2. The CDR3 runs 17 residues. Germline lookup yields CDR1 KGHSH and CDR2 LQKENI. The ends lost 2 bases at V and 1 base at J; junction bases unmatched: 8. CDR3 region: CASSPGARGGIQETQYF. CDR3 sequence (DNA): TGTGCCAGCTCACCAGGCGCGCGGGGGGGTATCCAAGAGACCCAGTACTTC.

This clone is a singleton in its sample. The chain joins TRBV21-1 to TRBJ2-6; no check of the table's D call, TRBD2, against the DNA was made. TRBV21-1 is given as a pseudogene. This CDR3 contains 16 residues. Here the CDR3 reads CASSRGGAPGANVLTF. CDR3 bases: TGTGCCAGCAGTCGGGGGGGGGCCCCTGGGGCCAACGTCCTGACTTTC.

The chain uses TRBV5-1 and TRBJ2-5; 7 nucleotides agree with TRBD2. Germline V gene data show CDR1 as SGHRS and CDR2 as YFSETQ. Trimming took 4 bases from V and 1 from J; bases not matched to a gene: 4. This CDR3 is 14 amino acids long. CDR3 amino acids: CASSPSGVQETQYF. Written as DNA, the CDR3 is TGCGCCAGCAGCCCCAGCGGGGTCCAAGAGACCCAGTACTTC.

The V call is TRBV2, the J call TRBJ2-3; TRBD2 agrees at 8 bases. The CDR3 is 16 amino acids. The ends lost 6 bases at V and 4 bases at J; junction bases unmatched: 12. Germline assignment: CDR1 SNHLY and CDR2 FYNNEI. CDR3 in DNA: TGTGCCAGCAGAGACCCTCGGGGGGGGGTGGCAGATACGCAGTATTTT. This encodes CASRDPRGGVADTQYF.

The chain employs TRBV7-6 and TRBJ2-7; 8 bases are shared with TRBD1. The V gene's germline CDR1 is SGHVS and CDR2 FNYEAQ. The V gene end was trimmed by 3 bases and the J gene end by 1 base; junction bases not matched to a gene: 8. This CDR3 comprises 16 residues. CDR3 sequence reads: CASSLGQDRVSYEQYF. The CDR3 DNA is TGTGCCAGCAGCTTGGGGCAGGACAGGGTGTCCTACGAGCAGTACTTC. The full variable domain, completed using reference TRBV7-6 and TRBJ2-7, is GAGVSQSPRYKVTKRGQDVALRCDPISGHVSLYWYRQALGQGPEFLTYFNYEAQQDKSGLPNDRFSAERPEGSISTLTIQRTEQRDSAMYRCASSLGQDRVSYEQYFGPGTRLTVT.

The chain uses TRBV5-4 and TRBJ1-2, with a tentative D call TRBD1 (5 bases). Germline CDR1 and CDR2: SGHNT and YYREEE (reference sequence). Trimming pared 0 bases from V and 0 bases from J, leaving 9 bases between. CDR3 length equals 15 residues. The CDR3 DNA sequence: TGTGCCAGCAGCTTGGGGGGCAGATCTAACTATGGCTACACCTTC. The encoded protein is CASSLGGRSNYGYTF.

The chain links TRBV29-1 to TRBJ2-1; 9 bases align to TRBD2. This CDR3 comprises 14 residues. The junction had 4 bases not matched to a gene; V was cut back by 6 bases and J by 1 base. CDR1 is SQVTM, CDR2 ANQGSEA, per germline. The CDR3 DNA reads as TGCAGCGTCTCTAGCGGGACTTCCTACAATGAGCAGTTCTTC. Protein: CSVSSGTSYNEQFF.

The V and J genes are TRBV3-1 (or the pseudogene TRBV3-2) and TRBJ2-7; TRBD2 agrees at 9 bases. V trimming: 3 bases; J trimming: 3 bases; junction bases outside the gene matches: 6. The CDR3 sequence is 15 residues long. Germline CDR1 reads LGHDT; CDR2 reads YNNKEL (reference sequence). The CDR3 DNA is TGTGCCAGCAGCCAGGAGCGGGGGGTTCTCTACGAGCAGTACTTC. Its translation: CASSQERGVLYEQYF.

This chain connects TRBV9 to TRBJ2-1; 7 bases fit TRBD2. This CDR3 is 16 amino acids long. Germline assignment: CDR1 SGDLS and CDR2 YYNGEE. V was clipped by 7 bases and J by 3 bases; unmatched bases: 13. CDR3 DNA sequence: TGTGCCAGCGGGCTTCGGGCGGCTAGCGGCTACAATGAGCAGTTCTTC. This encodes CASGLRAASGYNEQFF.

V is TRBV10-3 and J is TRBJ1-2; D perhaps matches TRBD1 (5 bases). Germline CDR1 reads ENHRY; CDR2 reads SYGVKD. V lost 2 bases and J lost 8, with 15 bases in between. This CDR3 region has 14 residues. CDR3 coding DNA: TGTGCCATCAGTGAGATCGAAAGGGGCGACGGCTACACCTTC. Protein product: CAISEIERGDGYTF.

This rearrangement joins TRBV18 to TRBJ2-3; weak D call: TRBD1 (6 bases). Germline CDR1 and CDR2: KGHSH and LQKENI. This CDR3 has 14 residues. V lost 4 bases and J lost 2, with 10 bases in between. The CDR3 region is CASSRQDITDTQYF. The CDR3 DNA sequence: TGTGCCAGCTCACGACAGGACATCACAGATACGCAGTATTTT.

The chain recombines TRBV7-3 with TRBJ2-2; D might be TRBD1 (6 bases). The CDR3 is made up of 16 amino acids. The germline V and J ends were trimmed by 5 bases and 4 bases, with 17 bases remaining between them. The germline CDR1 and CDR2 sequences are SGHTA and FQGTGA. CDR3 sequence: CASSLRTGTPTGELFF. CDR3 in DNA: TGTGCCAGCAGCCTTCGAACGGGGACACCCACCGGGGAGCTGTTTTTT.

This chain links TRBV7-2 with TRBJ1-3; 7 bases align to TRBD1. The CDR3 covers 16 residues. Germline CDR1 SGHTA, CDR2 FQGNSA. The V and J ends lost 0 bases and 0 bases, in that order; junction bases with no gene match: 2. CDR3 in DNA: TGTGCCAGCAGCTTAGCAACAGGGGACTCTGGAAACACCATATATTTT. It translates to CASSLATGDSGNTIYF. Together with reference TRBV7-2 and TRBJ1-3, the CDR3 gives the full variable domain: GAGVSQSPSNKVTEKGKDVELRCDPISGHTALYWYRQSLGQGLEFLIYFQGNSAPDKSGLPSDRFSAERTGGSVSTLTIQRTQQEDSAVYLCASSLATGDSGNTIYFGEGSWLTVV.

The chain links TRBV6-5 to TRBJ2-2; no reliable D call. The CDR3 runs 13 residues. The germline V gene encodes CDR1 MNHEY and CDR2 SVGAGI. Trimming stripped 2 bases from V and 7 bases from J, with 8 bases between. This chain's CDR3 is CASSYPAGGELFF. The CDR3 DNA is TGTGCCAGCAGTTACCCGGCAGGCGGGGAGCTGTTTTTT.

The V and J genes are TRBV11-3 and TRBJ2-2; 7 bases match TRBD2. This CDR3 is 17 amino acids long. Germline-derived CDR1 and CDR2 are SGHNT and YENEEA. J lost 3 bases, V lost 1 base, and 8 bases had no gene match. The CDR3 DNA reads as TGTGCCAGCAGCTTAGGATCGGGCGGGGGAGACACCGGGGAGCTGTTTTTT. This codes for CASSLGSGGGDTGELFF. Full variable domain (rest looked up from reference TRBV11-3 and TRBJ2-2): EAGVVQSPRYKIIEKKQPVAFWCNPISGHNTLYWYLQNLGQGPELLIRYENEEAVDDSQLPKDRFSAERLKGVDSTLKIQPAELGDSAVYLCASSLGSGGGDTGELFFGEGSRLTVL.

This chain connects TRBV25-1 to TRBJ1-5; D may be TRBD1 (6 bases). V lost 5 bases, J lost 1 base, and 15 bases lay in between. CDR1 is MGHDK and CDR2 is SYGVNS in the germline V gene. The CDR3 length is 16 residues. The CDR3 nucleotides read TGTGCCAGCAGTCCCGCAACAGGGCCCAGCAATCAGCCCCAGCATTTT. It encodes CASSPATGPSNQPQHF.

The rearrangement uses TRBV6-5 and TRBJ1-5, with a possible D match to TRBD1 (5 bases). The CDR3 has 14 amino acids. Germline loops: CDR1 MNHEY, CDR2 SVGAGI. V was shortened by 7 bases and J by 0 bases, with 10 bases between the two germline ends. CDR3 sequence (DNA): TGTGCCAGCAAGCGGGGGTATAGCAATCAGCCCCAGCATTTT. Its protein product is CASKRGYSNQPQHF.

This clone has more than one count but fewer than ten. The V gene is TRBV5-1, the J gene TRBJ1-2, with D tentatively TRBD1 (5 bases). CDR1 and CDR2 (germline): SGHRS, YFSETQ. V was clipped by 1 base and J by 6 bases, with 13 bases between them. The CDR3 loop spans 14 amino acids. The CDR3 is CASSLLQGSHGYTF. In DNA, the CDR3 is TGCGCCAGCAGCTTGCTCCAGGGTTCCCATGGCTACACCTTC.

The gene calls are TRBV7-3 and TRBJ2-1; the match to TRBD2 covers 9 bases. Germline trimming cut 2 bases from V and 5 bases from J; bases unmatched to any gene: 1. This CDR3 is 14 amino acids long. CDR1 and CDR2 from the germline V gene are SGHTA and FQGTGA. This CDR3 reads CASSLQRGDNEQFF. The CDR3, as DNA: TGTGCCAGCAGCTTACAGCGGGGGGACAATGAGCAGTTCTTC.

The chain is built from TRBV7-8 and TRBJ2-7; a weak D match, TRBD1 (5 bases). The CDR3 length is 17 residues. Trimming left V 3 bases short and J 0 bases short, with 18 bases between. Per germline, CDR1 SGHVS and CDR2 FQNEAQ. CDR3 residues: CASSFSGWVESSYEQYF. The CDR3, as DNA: TGTGCCAGCAGCTTTTCAGGGTGGGTTGAAAGCTCCTACGAGCAGTACTTC.

CDR3 in amino acids: CASSLVDGLRETQYF. In DNA form, the CDR3 reads TGTGCCAGCAGCTTAGTCGACGGATTGCGGGAGACCCAGTACTTC. The chain employs TRBV7-9 and TRBJ2-5, with D hard to call. CDR1 is SEHNR and CDR2 is FQNEAQ in the germline V gene (reference sequence). CDR3 length: 15 amino acids. V gave up 1 base and J gave up 5 bases, with 14 bases separating them.

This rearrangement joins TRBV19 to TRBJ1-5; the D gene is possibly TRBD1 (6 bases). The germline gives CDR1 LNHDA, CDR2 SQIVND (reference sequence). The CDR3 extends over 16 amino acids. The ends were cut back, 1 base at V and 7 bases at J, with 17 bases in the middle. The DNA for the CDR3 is TGTGCCAGTAGTATAGGAGGCCCTACAGGGTTGCAGCCCCAGCATTTT. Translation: CASSIGGPTGLQPQHF.

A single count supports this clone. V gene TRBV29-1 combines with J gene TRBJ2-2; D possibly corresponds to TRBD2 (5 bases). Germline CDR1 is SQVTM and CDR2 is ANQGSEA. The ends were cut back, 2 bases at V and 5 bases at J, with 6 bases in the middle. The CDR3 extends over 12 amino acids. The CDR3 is CSVERGTGELFF. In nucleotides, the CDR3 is TGCAGCGTTGAACGGGGAACCGGGGAGCTGTTTTTT.

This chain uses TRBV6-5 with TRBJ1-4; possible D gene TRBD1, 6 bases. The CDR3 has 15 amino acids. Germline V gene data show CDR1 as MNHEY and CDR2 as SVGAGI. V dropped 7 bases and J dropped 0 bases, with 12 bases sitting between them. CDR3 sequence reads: CASTRGPSTNEKLFF. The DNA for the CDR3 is TGTGCCAGCACCAGGGGCCCCTCAACTAATGAAAAACTGTTTTTT.

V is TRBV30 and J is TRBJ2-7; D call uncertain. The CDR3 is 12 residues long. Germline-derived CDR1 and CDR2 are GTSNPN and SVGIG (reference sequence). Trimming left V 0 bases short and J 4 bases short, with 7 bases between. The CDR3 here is CAWSVLAYEQYF. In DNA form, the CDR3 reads TGTGCCTGGAGTGTACTTGCATACGAGCAGTACTTC.